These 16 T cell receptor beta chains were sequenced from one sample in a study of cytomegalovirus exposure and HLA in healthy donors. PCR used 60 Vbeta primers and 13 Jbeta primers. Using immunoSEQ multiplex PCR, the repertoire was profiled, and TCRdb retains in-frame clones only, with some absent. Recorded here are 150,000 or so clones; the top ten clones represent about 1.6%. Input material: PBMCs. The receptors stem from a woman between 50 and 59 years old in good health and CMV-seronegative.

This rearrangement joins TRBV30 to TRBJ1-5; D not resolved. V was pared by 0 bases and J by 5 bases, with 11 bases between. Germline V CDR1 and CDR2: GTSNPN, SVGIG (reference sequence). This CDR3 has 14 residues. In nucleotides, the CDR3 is TGTGCCTGGAGTGTTGGTTTAGAGTATCAGCCCCAGCATTTT. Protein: CAWSVGLEYQPQHF.

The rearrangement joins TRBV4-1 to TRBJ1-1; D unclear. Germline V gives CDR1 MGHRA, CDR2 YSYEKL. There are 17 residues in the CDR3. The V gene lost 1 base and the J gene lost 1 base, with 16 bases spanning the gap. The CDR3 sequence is CASSQGSTRGRNTEAFF. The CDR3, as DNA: TGCGCCAGCAGCCAAGGAAGCACGCGGGGTAGGAACACTGAAGCTTTCTTT.

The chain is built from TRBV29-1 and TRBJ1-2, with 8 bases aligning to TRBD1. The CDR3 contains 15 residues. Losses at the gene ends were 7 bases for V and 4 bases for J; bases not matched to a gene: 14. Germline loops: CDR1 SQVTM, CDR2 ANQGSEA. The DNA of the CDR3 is TGCAGCGCCATAGTTCTTACGGGACAGGCCTATGGCTACACCTTC. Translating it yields CSAIVLTGQAYGYTF. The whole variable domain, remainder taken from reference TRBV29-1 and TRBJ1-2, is SAVISQKPSRDICQRGTSLTIQCQVDSQVTMMFWYRQQPGQSLTLIATANQGSEATYESGFVIDKFPISRPNLTFSTLTVSNMSPEDSSIYLCSAIVLTGQAYGYTFGSGTRLTVV.

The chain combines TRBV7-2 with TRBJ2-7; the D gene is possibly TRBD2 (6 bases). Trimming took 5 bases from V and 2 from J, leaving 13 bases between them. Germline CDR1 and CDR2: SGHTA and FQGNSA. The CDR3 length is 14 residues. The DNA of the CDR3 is TGTGCCAGCAGCCTAGGGACTTCTCCCTACGAGCAGTACTTC. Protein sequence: CASSLGTSPYEQYF.

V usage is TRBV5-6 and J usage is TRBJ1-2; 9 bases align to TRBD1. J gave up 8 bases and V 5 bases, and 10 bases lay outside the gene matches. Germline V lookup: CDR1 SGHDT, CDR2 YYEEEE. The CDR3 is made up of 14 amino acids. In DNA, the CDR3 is TGTGCCAGCAGTCGGACACAGGGGGCTCGGGGCTACACCTTC. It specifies CASSRTQGARGYTF.

In nucleotides, the CDR3 is TGTGCCAGCTCACCACGGACAGACTATGGCTACACCTTC. Translated: CASSPRTDYGYTF. The V gene is TRBV18, the J gene TRBJ1-2; D is possibly TRBD1 (6 bases). This CDR3 is 13 amino acids long. Trimming took 1 base from V and 3 from J, leaving 6 bases between them. The V gene's germline CDR1 is KGHSH and CDR2 LQKENI.

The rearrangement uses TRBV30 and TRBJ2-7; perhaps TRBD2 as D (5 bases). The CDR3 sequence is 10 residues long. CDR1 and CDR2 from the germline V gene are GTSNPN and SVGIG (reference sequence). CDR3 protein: CAGGVYEQYF. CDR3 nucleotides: TGTGCTGGAGGAGTCTACGAGCAGTACTTC.

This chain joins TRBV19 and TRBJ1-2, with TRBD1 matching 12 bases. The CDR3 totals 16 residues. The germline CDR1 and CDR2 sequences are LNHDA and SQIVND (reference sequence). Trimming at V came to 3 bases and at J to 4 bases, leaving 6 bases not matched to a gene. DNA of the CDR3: TGTGCCAGTAGTATCCAGGGACAGGGGGCCGGCTATGGCTACACCTTC. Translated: CASSIQGQGAGYGYTF.

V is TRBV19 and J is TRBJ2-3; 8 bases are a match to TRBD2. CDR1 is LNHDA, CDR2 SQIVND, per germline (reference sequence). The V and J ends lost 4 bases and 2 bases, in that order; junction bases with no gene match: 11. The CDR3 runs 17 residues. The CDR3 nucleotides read TGTGCCAGTAGTACGGAGACTAGCGCCATTTACACAGATACGCAGTATTTT. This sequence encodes CASSTETSAIYTDTQYF.

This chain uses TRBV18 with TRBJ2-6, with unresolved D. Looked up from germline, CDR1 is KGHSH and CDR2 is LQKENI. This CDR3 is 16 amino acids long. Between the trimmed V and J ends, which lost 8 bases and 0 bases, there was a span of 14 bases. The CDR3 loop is CASAASRSSGANVLTF. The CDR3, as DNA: TGTGCCAGCGCGGCATCGCGGAGCTCTGGGGCCAACGTCCTGACTTTC.

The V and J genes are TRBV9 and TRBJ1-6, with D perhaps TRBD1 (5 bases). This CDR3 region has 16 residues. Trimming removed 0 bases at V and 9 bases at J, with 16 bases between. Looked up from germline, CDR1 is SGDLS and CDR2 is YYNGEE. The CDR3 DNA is TGTGCCAGCAGCGTAGCTCAGGGTGGGCCTAGTTCACCCCTCCACTTT. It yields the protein CASSVAQGGPSSPLHF.

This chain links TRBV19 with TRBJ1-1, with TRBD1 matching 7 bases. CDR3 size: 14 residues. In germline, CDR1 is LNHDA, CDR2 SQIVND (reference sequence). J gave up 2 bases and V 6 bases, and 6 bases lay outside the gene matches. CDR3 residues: CASRRQGHNTEAFF. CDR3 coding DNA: TGTGCCAGTAGGAGACAGGGACATAACACTGAAGCTTTCTTT.

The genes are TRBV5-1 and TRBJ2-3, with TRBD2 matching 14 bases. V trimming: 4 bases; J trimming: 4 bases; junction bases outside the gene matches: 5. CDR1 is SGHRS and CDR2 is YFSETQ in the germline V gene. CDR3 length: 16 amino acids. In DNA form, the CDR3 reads TGCGCCAGCAGCGGAGGGACTAGCGGGAGTTCAGATACGCAGTATTTT. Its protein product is CASSGGTSGSSDTQYF. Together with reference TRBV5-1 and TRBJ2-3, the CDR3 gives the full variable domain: KAGVTQTPRYLIKTRGQQVTLSCSPISGHRSVSWYQQTPGQGLQFLFEYFSETQRNKGNFPGRFSGRQFSNSRSEMNVSTLELGDSALYLCASSGGTSGSSDTQYFGPGTRLTVL.

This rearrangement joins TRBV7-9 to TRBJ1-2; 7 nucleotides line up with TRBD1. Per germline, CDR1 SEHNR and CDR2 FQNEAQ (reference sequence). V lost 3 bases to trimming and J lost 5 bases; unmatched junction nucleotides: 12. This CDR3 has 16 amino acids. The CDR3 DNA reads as TGTGCCAGCAGCTTCACAGGGGTTAGTCGTGGGTATGGCTACACCTTC. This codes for CASSFTGVSRGYGYTF. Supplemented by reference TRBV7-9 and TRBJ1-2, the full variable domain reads DTGVSQNPRHKITKRGQNVTFRCDPISEHNRLYWYRQTLGQGPEFLTYFQNEAQLEKSRLLSDRFSAERPKGSFSTLEIQRTEQGDSAMYLCASSFTGVSRGYGYTFGSGTRLTVV.

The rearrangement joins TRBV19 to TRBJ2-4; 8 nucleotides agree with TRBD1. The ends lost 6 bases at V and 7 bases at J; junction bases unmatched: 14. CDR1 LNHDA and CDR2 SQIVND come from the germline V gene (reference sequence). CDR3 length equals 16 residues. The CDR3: CASSAGTGGLKNIQYF. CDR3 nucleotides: TGTGCCAGTAGCGCTGGGACAGGAGGTCTGAAGAACATTCAGTACTTC.

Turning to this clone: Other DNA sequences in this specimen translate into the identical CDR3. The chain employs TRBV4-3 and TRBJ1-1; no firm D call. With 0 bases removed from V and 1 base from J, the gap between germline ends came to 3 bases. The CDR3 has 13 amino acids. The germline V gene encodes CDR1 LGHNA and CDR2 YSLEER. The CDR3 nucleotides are TGCGCCAGCAGCCAAGACAGGAACACTGAAGCTTTCTTT. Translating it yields CASSQDRNTEAFF.